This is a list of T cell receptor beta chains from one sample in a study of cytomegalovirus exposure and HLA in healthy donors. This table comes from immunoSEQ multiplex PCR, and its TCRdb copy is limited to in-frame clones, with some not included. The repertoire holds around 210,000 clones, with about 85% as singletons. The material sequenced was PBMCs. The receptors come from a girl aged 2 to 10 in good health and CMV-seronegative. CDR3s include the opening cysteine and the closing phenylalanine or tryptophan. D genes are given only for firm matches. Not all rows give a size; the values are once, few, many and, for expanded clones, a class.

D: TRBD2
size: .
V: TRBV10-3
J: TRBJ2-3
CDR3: CAISSGGGGTDTQYF
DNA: TGTGCCATCAGCAGCGGGGGAGGGGGGACAGATACGCAGTATTTT

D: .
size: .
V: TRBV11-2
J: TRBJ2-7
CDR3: CASSLGDKIYEQYF
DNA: TGTGCCAGCAGCTTAGGGGACAAGATCTACGAGCAGTACTTC

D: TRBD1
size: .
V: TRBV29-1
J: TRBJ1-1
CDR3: CSVGTGRDTEAFF
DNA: TGCAGCGTCGGGACAGGGAGGGATACTGAAGCCTTCTTT

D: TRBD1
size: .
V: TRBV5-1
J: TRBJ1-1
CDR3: CASRLIQGAFTEAFF
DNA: TGCGCCAGCAGATTGATACAGGGGGCTTTTACTGAAGCTTTCTTT

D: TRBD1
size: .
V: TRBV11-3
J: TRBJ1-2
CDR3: CASSFPTGVWYGYTF
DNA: TGTGCCAGCAGCTTCCCTACAGGGGTATGGTATGGCTACACCTTC

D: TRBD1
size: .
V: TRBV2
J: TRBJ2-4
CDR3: CASSTGTGGNIQYF
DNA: TGTGCCAGCAGCACCGGGACAGGGGGCAACATTCAGTACTTC

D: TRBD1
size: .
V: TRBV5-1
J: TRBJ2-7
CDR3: CASSRDRGEQYF
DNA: TGCGCCAGCAGTCGGGACAGGGGCGAGCAGTACTTC

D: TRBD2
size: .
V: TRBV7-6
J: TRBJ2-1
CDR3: CASSLGSGTFSYNEQFF
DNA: TGTGCCAGCAGCTTAGGCAGCGGGACCTTCTCCTACAATGAGCAGTTCTTC

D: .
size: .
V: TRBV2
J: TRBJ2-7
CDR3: CASITGARGIEQYF
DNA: TGTGCCAGCATCACGGGAGCTAGAGGGATCGAGCAGTACTTC

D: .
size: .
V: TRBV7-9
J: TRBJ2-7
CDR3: CSSSSPPDRFDEQYF
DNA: TGTTCCAGCAGCTCCCCCCCCGACAGGTTCGACGAGCAGTACTTC

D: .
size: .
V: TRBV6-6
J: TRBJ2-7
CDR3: CASGLGGEYEQYF
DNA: TGTGCCAGCGGGTTGGGGGGTGAATACGAGCAGTACTTC

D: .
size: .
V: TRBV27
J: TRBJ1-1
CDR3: CASKIQGLNTEAFF
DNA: TGTGCCAGCAAAATTCAGGGGTTGAACACTGAAGCTTTCTTT

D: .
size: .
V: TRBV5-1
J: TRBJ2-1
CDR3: CASSLGLYNEQFF
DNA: TGTGCCAGCAGCTTGGGGCTGTACAATGAGCAGTTCTTC

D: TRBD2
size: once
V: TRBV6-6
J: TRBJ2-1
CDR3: CASSRGAGRAQNEQFF
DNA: TGTGCCAGCAGCCGAGGGGCCGGGAGGGCTCAGAATGAGCAGTTCTTC

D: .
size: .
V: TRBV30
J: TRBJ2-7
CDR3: CAWSGIVGRGSYEQYF
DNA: TGTGCCTGGAGTGGGATTGTGGGCAGGGGCTCCTACGAGCAGTACTTC

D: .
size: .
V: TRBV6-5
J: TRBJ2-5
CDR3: CASGGGETQYF
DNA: TGTGCCAGCGGGGGAGGAGAGACCCAGTACTTC